These 21 T cell receptor beta chains originate from one sample sequenced in a study of blood T cell repertoires in COVID-19. TCRdb keeps only in-frame clones here, not all; method: immunoSEQ multiplex PCR. The sample yields about 59,000 clones, around 70% seen once. The specimen sequenced was peripheral blood. These receptors were obtained from a woman aged 50 to 60 with active or convalescent COVID-19.

The V call is TRBV6-4, the J call TRBJ2-2; 10 bases are shared with TRBD2. Per germline, CDR1 MRHNA and CDR2 SNTAGT. Trimming removed 0 bases from V and 2 bases from J; junction bases left unmatched: 6. The CDR3 covers 18 residues. The CDR3 DNA reads as TGTGCCAGCAGTGACTCGACAAGCGGGAGGGCCAACACCGGGGAGCTGTTTTTT. Amino acid sequence: CASSDSTSGRANTGELFF.

The gene calls are TRBV20-1 and TRBJ2-7; TRBD2 aligns across 7 bases. The CDR3 contains 11 residues. The V gene's germline CDR1 is DFQATT and CDR2 SNEGSKA (reference sequence). After removal of 5 bases from V and 7 bases from J, the junction contained 5 bases not matched to a gene. This CDR3 reads CSAPSSGEQYF. The CDR3, as DNA: TGCAGTGCTCCCAGTAGCGGGGAGCAGTACTTC.

This chain joins TRBV24-1 and TRBJ2-2; tentative D call: TRBD1 (5 bases). CDR1 and CDR2 (germline): KGHDR, SFDVKD. The CDR3 loop spans 17 amino acids. V shed 1 base and J shed 1 base, with 12 bases lying between them. CDR3: CATSDFGRARNTGELFF. CDR3 sequence (DNA): TGTGCCACCAGTGATTTCGGCAGGGCAAGGAACACCGGGGAGCTGTTTTTT.

The chain is built from TRBV15 and TRBJ2-7, with D perhaps matching TRBD2 (5 bases). The germline CDR1 and CDR2 sequences are LNHNV and YYDKDF (reference sequence). With 3 bases removed from V and 1 base from J, the gap between germline ends came to 13 bases. CDR3 length equals 15 residues. The CDR3, as DNA: TGTGCCACCAGCAGTGGAGCGGTAACTTCCTACGAGCAGTACTTC. Its protein product is CATSSGAVTSYEQYF.

This clone came up a few times. The chain carries TRBV6-4 and TRBJ2-3; TRBD1 might be the D (5 bases). Germline values: CDR1 MRHNA, CDR2 SNTAGT. This CDR3 has 18 amino acids. The ends were cut back, 5 bases at V and 2 bases at J, with 23 bases in the middle. The CDR3: CASSPSGAAEPPTDTQYF. CDR3 in DNA: TGTGCCAGCAGTCCAAGTGGGGCGGCGGAACCCCCCACAGATACGCAGTATTTT.

J is TRBJ1-2 and V is TRBV7-9; D remains unclear. CDR3 length equals 13 residues. Germline V lookup: CDR1 SEHNR, CDR2 FQNEAQ (reference sequence). Trimming shortened V by 1 base and J by 4 bases, and 7 bases separated the two germline ends. Here the CDR3 DNA reads TGTGCCAGCAGCTTAGAAGCAGGCTATGGCTACACCTTC. Translating it yields CASSLEAGYGYTF.

The sample holds a few counts of this clone. The CDR3 DNA sequence: TGTGCCAGCACTAACAGTGCAACTAATGAAAAACTGTTTTTT. Protein sequence: CASTNSATNEKLFF. The chain recombines TRBV6-6 with TRBJ1-4; the D is unclear. The V gene lost 7 bases and the J gene lost 0 bases, with 9 bases spanning the gap. Germline V lookup: CDR1 MNHNY, CDR2 SVGAGI (reference sequence). There are 14 residues in the CDR3.

This chain connects TRBV7-9 to TRBJ1-1; D remains ambiguous. With 2 bases removed from V and 7 bases from J, the gap between germline ends came to 5 bases. The CDR3 sequence is 11 residues long. Germline CDR1 is SEHNR and CDR2 is FQNEAQ (reference sequence). Here the CDR3 DNA reads TGTGCCAGCAGCTTACGTAGTGAAGCTTTCTTT. It yields the protein CASSLRSEAFF. Supplemented by reference TRBV7-9 and TRBJ1-1, the full variable domain reads DTGVSQNPRHKITKRGQNVTFRCDPISEHNRLYWYRQTLGQGPEFLTYFQNEAQLEKSRLLSDRFSAERPKGSFSTLEIQRTEQGDSAMYLCASSLRSEAFFGQGTRLTVV.

This chain links TRBV30 with TRBJ2-3; a possible D gene is TRBD2 (6 bases). Germline-derived CDR1 and CDR2 are GTSNPN and SVGIG (reference sequence). This CDR3 region has 14 residues. Trimming took off 2 bases at V and 6 bases at J, with 15 bases between the two ends. The CDR3, as DNA: TGTGCCTGGAGTCGACTAGACTCATTGGATACGCAGTATTTT. It specifies CAWSRLDSLDTQYF.

This rearrangement joins TRBV19 to TRBJ1-5; the match to TRBD1 covers 8 bases. V was pared by 0 bases and J by 5 bases, with 6 bases of the junction left unmatched. Per germline, CDR1 LNHDA and CDR2 SQIVND (reference sequence). This CDR3 is built from 16 residues. The CDR3 protein is CASSIEWDRPYQPQHF. CDR3 nucleotides: TGTGCCAGTAGTATAGAATGGGACAGGCCATATCAGCCCCAGCATTTT.

The gene calls are TRBV30 and TRBJ2-7, with 7 bases identical to TRBD2. The germline CDR1 and CDR2 sequences are GTSNPN and SVGIG (reference sequence). This CDR3 is 11 amino acids long. CDR3 sequence (DNA): TGTGCGGGGGGGAGAGGCTACGAGCAGTACTTC. Protein sequence: CAGGRGYEQYF.

This chain connects TRBV5-1 to TRBJ1-1, with 8 nucleotides matching TRBD1. CDR1 and CDR2 from the germline V gene are SGHRS and YFSETQ. Unmatched junction bases numbered 10, after V lost 4 bases and J lost 11 bases. This CDR3 has 13 residues. The CDR3 DNA reads as TGCGCCAGCAGCGCCGAGGGACAGGCGTTGGCTTTCTTT. It is translated as CASSAEGQALAFF.

This rearrangement joins TRBV7-9 to TRBJ2-1; 9 positions agree with TRBD1. The V gene end was trimmed by 4 bases and the J gene end by 9 bases; junction bases not matched to a gene: 7. Germline V gene lookup returns CDR1 SEHNR and CDR2 FQNEAQ (reference sequence). CDR3 length equals 14 residues. The CDR3 DNA reads as TGTGCCAGCAGCTCTGGACAGGGGAGCAGTGAGCAGTTCTTC. Amino acid sequence: CASSSGQGSSEQFF.

The V gene is TRBV7-9, the J gene TRBJ1-1; possibly TRBD1 for D (5 bases). The V and J ends lost 5 bases and 8 bases respectively, with 12 bases between them. This CDR3 spans 12 amino acids. Germline V gene sequence: CDR1 SEHNR, CDR2 FQNEAQ (reference sequence). The CDR3 here is CASSPSGLEAFF. The CDR3 DNA follows: TGTGCCAGCAGCCCTTCGGGACTCGAAGCTTTCTTT.

The gene calls are TRBV11-3 and TRBJ1-5; D gene ambiguous. In germline, CDR1 is SGHNT, CDR2 YENEEA. The CDR3 has 15 amino acids. V was trimmed by 3 bases and J by 4 bases, leaving 13 bases between them. The CDR3 spells CASSLEAGRNQPQHF. The CDR3 DNA is TGTGCCAGCAGCTTGGAGGCGGGTAGGAATCAGCCCCAGCATTTT.

This chain uses TRBV5-1 with TRBJ1-2, with 11 bases fitting TRBD1. This CDR3 has 15 amino acids. The V gene's germline CDR1 is SGHRS and CDR2 YFSETQ. The V and J ends lost 3 bases and 2 bases, in that order; junction bases with no gene match: 3. The CDR3 loop reads CASSWDRGSNYGYTF. CDR3 coding DNA: TGCGCCAGCAGCTGGGACAGGGGGTCCAACTATGGCTACACCTTC.

This clone was seen only a few times. The chain employs TRBV27 and TRBJ2-1; 16 positions agree with TRBD2. The V segment lost 6 bases and the J segment 4 bases; nucleotides outside the gene matches: 6. The CDR3 covers 17 residues. Germline CDR1 MNHEY, CDR2 SMNVEV (reference sequence). The CDR3 DNA reads TGTGCCAGCAGATCCGGGACTAGCGGGAGGGCTTACAATGAGCAGTTCTTC. Its translation: CASRSGTSGRAYNEQFF.

The chain links TRBV18 to TRBJ2-5; TRBD2 agrees at 11 bases. After removal of 0 bases from V and 5 bases from J, the junction contained 2 bases not matched to a gene. This CDR3 contains 15 residues. CDR1 and CDR2 from the germline V gene are KGHSH and LQKENI. CDR3 protein: CASSPPASGRETQYF. CDR3 nucleotides: TGTGCCAGCTCACCACCGGCTAGCGGGAGGGAGACCCAGTACTTC.

The chain couples TRBV4-1 to TRBJ2-2; D gene ambiguous. The length of the CDR3 is 17 residues. V gave up 0 bases and J gave up 1 base, with 12 bases separating them. The germline CDR1 and CDR2 sequences are MGHRA and YSYEKL. CDR3 amino acids: CASSQDNQLVNTGELFF. The CDR3 bases are TGCGCCAGCAGCCAAGATAATCAGCTAGTGAACACCGGGGAGCTGTTTTTT.

The chain employs TRBV14 and TRBJ2-7; D unclear. CDR1 and CDR2 from the germline V gene are SGHDN and FVKESK. The CDR3 runs 12 residues. V was clipped by 2 bases and J by 3 bases, with 5 bases between them. The CDR3 nucleotides read TGTGCCAGCAGCCAATCCGGCTACGAGCAGTACTTC. Translating gives CASSQSGYEQYF.

V is TRBV14 and J is TRBJ2-3; TRBD2 is a possible D gene (6 bases). The CDR3 covers 15 residues. V was clipped by 3 bases and J by 1 base, with 11 bases between them. Germline V gene sequence: CDR1 SGHDN, CDR2 FVKESK. The CDR3 loop reads CASSQRLVGTDTQYF. The CDR3 DNA sequence: TGTGCCAGCAGCCAGAGACTAGTAGGCACAGATACGCAGTATTTT.